The 27 T cell receptor beta chains below come from one sample, sequenced in a study of T cell responses to AZD1222 COVID-19 vaccine. The data were produced by immunoSEQ multiplex PCR, yet TCRdb's version contains in-frame clones alone and is incomplete. This table has fewer than 180,000 clones, around 95% appearing once. Sequenced material: peripheral blood, taken on day 0 of AZD1222 vaccination. These receptor sequences come from an adult in good health.

The chain employs TRBV4-3 and TRBJ1-2; a possible D gene is TRBD1 (5 bases). Germline-derived CDR1 and CDR2 are LGHNA and YSLEER. The V gene lost 0 bases and the J gene lost 4 bases, with 12 bases spanning the gap. The CDR3 consists of 15 residues. CDR3 bases: TGCGCCAGCAGCCAAGATTTGAGCAGGGTCTATGGCTACACCTTC. This gives the protein CASSQDLSRVYGYTF.

The chain combines TRBV19 with TRBJ1-1; 8 positions agree with TRBD1. J gave up 3 bases and V 7 bases, and 7 bases lay outside the gene matches. The CDR3 has 14 residues. The germline V gene encodes CDR1 LNHDA and CDR2 SQIVND (reference sequence). Here the CDR3 DNA reads TGTGCCAGTACCCCGACAGGGGTAGACACTGAAGCTTTCTTT. Translated, it gives CASTPTGVDTEAFF. Complete variable domain (other parts from reference TRBV19 and TRBJ1-1): DGGITQSPKYLFRKEGQNVTLSCEQNLNHDAMYWYRQDPGQGLRLIYYSQIVNDFQKGDIAEGYSVSREKKESFPLTVTSAQKNPTAFYLCASTPTGVDTEAFFGQGTRLTVV.

The chain combines TRBV27 with TRBJ1-6, with 8 bases that match TRBD1. Germline V gives CDR1 MNHEY, CDR2 SMNVEV (reference sequence). CDR3 size: 15 residues. Trimming took 7 bases from V and 5 from J; bases not matched to a gene: 7. The CDR3: CASTQQGDNNSPLHF. The CDR3 DNA sequence: TGTGCCAGCACACAACAGGGGGATAATAATTCACCCCTCCACTTT.

The J gene is TRBJ2-2, the V gene TRBV6-2 or TRBV6-3, with D perhaps matching TRBD1 or TRBD2 (5 bases each). Germline CDR1 is MNHEY and CDR2 is SVGEGT. CDR3 length equals 14 residues. V lost 6 bases to trimming and J lost 4 bases, with 12 bases between them. CDR3 sequence: CASSPLRGTGELFF. The CDR3 DNA reads as TGTGCCAGCAGCCCACTGAGGGGCACCGGGGAGCTGTTTTTT.

This chain connects TRBV7-2 to TRBJ2-5, with 11 bases aligning to TRBD2. Looked up from germline, CDR1 is SGHTA and CDR2 is FQGNSA. The length of the CDR3 is 15 residues. The V and J ends lost 5 bases and 5 bases, in that order; junction bases with no gene match: 7. The CDR3, as DNA: TGTGCCAGCAGCCCCCGGACTAGCGGGCGGGAGACCCAGTACTTC. Its translation: CASSPRTSGRETQYF.

The J gene is TRBJ2-3, the V gene TRBV2, with 7 positions matching TRBD2. V lost 1 base, J lost 1 base, and 8 bases stayed unmatched. Germline loops: CDR1 SNHLY, CDR2 FYNNEI. This CDR3 is built from 17 residues. CDR3 nucleotides: TGTGCCAGCAGTGAAGAGCGAGCGGGAAGGGGCACAGATACGCAGTATTTT. Protein product: CASSEERAGRGTDTQYF.

DNA of the CDR3: TGCGCCAGCAGCCAGCTAGTTCGGGGGCGCGACTATGGCTACACCTTC. The encoded protein is CASSQLVRGRDYGYTF. This chain connects TRBV4-1 to TRBJ1-2, with D maybe TRBD1 (6 bases). The CDR3 length is 16 residues. Germline-derived CDR1 and CDR2 are MGHRA and YSYEKL. Trimming took off 3 bases at V and 3 bases at J, with 17 bases between the two ends.

The chain is built from TRBV27 and TRBJ2-3; possibly TRBD1 for D (5 bases). The germline V gene has CDR1 MNHEY and CDR2 SMNVEV (reference sequence). Trimming took 2 bases from V and 2 from J, leaving 17 bases between them. The CDR3 has 17 residues. CDR3 DNA sequence: TGTGCCAGCAGTTTACCCAGGGTACCCCTACCCACAGATACGCAGTATTTT. This sequence encodes CASSLPRVPLPTDTQYF.

CDR3 coding DNA: TGCGCCAGCAGCTTGGTGGTGGAGGGAGACACTGAAGCTTTCTTT. Translating it yields CASSLVVEGDTEAFF. This rearrangement joins TRBV5-1 to TRBJ1-1; D unresolved. The length of the CDR3 is 15 residues. CDR1 SGHRS and CDR2 YFSETQ come from the germline V gene. V was clipped by 0 bases and J by 3 bases, with 12 bases between them.

The chain couples TRBV9 to TRBJ1-1, with D uncertain. Germline V lookup: CDR1 SGDLS, CDR2 YYNGEE. Trimming stripped 3 bases from V and 7 bases from J, with 10 bases between. The CDR3 length is 12 residues. As DNA, the CDR3 is TGTGCCAGCAGCGCTGGGTTTTTTGAAGCTTTCTTT. The encoded protein is CASSAGFFEAFF.

The chain has TRBV2 and TRBJ2-7; 9 bases line up with TRBD1. After removal of 11 bases from V and 6 bases from J, the junction contained 5 bases not matched to a gene. The V gene's germline CDR1 is SNHLY and CDR2 FYNNEI. There are 11 residues in the CDR3. This CDR3 reads CAGKTGGEQYV. CDR3 nucleotides: TGTGCCGGGAAGACAGGGGGCGAGCAGTACGTC.

The CDR3 nucleotides read TGCAGTGCTAGTACAGGGGTCGCCGGCAGGGATGGCTACACCTTC. Amino acid sequence: CSASTGVAGRDGYTF. The chain recombines TRBV20-1 with TRBJ1-2, with 7 bases aligning to TRBD1. Germline V gene lookup returns CDR1 DFQATT and CDR2 SNEGSKA (reference sequence). The CDR3 has 15 residues. V trimming: 3 bases; J trimming: 6 bases; junction bases outside the gene matches: 13.

In DNA form, the CDR3 reads TGTGCCAGCAGCCAATTGAAAACAGGGAGTACTGAAGCTTTCTTT. Protein: CASSQLKTGSTEAFF. V usage is TRBV16 and J usage is TRBJ1-1, with D maybe TRBD1 (6 bases). V was shortened by 1 base and J by 5 bases, with 14 bases between the two germline ends. Germline assignment: CDR1 KGHSY and CDR2 FQNENV. This CDR3 region has 15 residues.

The chain recombines TRBV6-5 with TRBJ1-6; possibly TRBD1 for D (6 bases). The CDR3 is 15 residues long. Germline V CDR1 and CDR2: MNHEY, SVGAGI. V was pared by 5 bases and J by 8 bases, with 16 bases between. CDR3 sequence reads: CASSLPGATHSPLHF. The CDR3 DNA sequence: TGTGCCAGCAGTCTGCCGGGGGCGACGCATTCACCCCTCCACTTT.

The V gene is TRBV3-1 (or the pseudogene TRBV3-2), the J gene TRBJ1-6, with 7 bases fitting TRBD1. Unmatched junction bases numbered 6, after V lost 0 bases and J lost 10 bases. The CDR3 has 15 residues. Germline V CDR1 and CDR2: LGHDT, YNNKEL (reference sequence). The CDR3 sequence: CASSQDWQGGSPLHF. The CDR3 DNA reads as TGTGCCAGCAGCCAAGATTGGCAGGGGGGGTCACCCCTCCACTTT.

The CDR3: CSGGPEQGSGYTF. CDR3 nucleotide sequence: TGCAGCGGGGGGCCAGAGCAGGGGTCTGGCTACACCTTC. The rearrangement joins TRBV29-1 to TRBJ1-2; tentative D call: TRBD1 (6 bases). V was cut by 7 bases and J by 7 bases, with 19 bases left in between. This CDR3 region has 13 residues. Germline-derived CDR1 and CDR2 are SQVTM and ANQGSEA.

V is TRBV30 and J is TRBJ1-1; D not resolved. V was pared by 8 bases and J by 3 bases, with 16 bases between. The CDR3 spans 13 residues. Germline CDR1 and CDR2: GTSNPN and SVGIG (reference sequence). The DNA of the CDR3 is TGTGCCCTGGAGCAGGTCCACTACACTGAAGCTTTCTTT. Translated: CALEQVHYTEAFF.

This chain connects TRBV19 to TRBJ1-1, with 9 bases fitting TRBD1. In germline, CDR1 is LNHDA, CDR2 SQIVND (reference sequence). V was pared by 6 bases and J by 6 bases, with 17 bases of the junction left unmatched. The CDR3 loop spans 17 amino acids. Here the CDR3 DNA reads TGTGCCAGTAGCGGAAGGGCGGGGACAGGGTTTATTGCTGAAGCTTTCTTT. Amino acid sequence: CASSGRAGTGFIAEAFF.

The CDR3 is CASSYQGPLFGYTF. The CDR3 bases are TGTGCCAGCTCGTACCAGGGGCCTTTATTTGGCTACACCTTC. The chain employs TRBV7-9 and TRBJ1-2, with D tentatively TRBD1 (6 bases). The CDR3 has 14 residues. The V gene lost 8 bases and the J gene lost 7 bases, with 20 bases spanning the gap. CDR1 and CDR2 (germline): SEHNR, FQNEAQ (reference sequence).

This chain connects TRBV18 to TRBJ2-3; D gene unclear. The CDR3 has 15 residues. Germline V gene lookup returns CDR1 KGHSH and CDR2 LQKENI. V lost 0 bases and J lost 0, with 7 bases in between. As DNA, the CDR3 is TGTGCCAGCTCACCACCGGCTACAAGCACAGATACGCAGTATTTT. Protein sequence: CASSPPATSTDTQYF.

The chain has TRBV18 and TRBJ1-1; tentative D call: TRBD1 (5 bases). Germline CDR1 is KGHSH and CDR2 is LQKENI. The V gene lost 1 base and the J gene lost 2 bases, with 14 bases spanning the gap. The CDR3 runs 16 residues. The CDR3 sequence is CASSPRDSGVNTEAFF. CDR3 DNA: TGTGCCAGCTCACCACGAGATTCGGGGGTAAACACTGAAGCTTTCTTT.

The rearrangement joins TRBV19 to TRBJ1-5, with TRBD1 identical over 7 bases. V shed 8 bases and J 6 bases; nucleotides not matched to a gene: 10. This CDR3 has 14 residues. The germline V gene encodes CDR1 LNHDA and CDR2 SQIVND (reference sequence). CDR3 bases: TGTGCCAGTGACAGGGCGGGCGTAGCTCAGCCCCAGCATTTT. This sequence encodes CASDRAGVAQPQHF.

The chain has TRBV6-2 or TRBV6-3 and TRBJ2-1, with 7 bases aligning to TRBD2. Germline V lookup: CDR1 MNHEY, CDR2 SVGEGT. The trim removed 3 bases at V and 4 bases at J, leaving 15 bases unmatched. The CDR3 runs to 18 residues. CDR3 DNA sequence: TGTGCCAGCAGTTATTCTTCCATGATAGCGGGCCCTTACAATGAGCAGTTCTTC. This codes for CASSYSSMIAGPYNEQFF.

This clone appeared once. The chain has TRBV4-1 and TRBJ1-1; maybe TRBD1 (5 bases). This CDR3 contains 14 residues. Trimming cost V 3 bases and J 8 bases, with 16 bases left between them. CDR1 and CDR2 (germline): MGHRA, YSYEKL. The CDR3 loop is CASSQEGRVAEAFF. The DNA of the CDR3 is TGCGCCAGCAGCCAGGAGGGGAGGGTAGCAGAAGCTTTCTTT.

The rearrangement joins TRBV4-1 to TRBJ2-1; D is tentatively TRBD1 or TRBD2 (5 bases each). Trimming took 5 bases from V and 5 from J, leaving 22 bases between them. Germline CDR1 reads MGHRA; CDR2 reads YSYEKL. The CDR3 is made up of 17 amino acids. CDR3 bases: TGCGCCAGCAGCACACGGCCCGGGACCCGAGCTAACAATGAGCAGTTCTTC. Translated: CASSTRPGTRANNEQFF.

CDR3 sequence (DNA): TGTGCCACCGCCGGCCTGGCGGGAGACGAGCAGTACGTC. Translation: CATAGLAGDEQYV. V gene TRBV10-3 combines with J gene TRBJ2-7; the match to TRBD2 covers 7 bases. Germline V gene lookup returns CDR1 ENHRY and CDR2 SYGVKD. Trimming took 10 bases from V and 5 from J; bases not matched to a gene: 11. This CDR3 spans 13 amino acids.

The CDR3 is CASSQSPGRLSGNTIYF. The CDR3 coding sequence is TGTGCCAGCAGCCAGAGCCCGGGACGTCTCTCTGGAAACACCATATATTTT. V is TRBV3-1 (or the pseudogene TRBV3-2) and J is TRBJ1-3, with D tentatively TRBD1 (5 bases). Germline V gene data show CDR1 as LGHDT and CDR2 as YNNKEL (reference sequence). The V end was cut by 3 bases, the J end by 0 bases, with 15 bases between. The CDR3 extends over 17 amino acids.